The 23 T cell receptor beta chains below were found in one sample sequenced in a study of cytomegalovirus exposure and HLA in healthy donors. In the PCR, 60 Vbeta and 13 Jbeta primers were used. Profiling relied on immunoSEQ multiplex PCR, and the TCRdb table lists in-frame clones only, not all of them. The table includes roughly 160,000 clones, 70% to 90% detected once. Sequenced input: PBMCs. Source of these receptors: a man aged 18 to 35 in good health and CMV-seropositive.

This clone occurred a few times. The chain combines TRBV18 with TRBJ1-1; D remains ambiguous. This CDR3 spans 16 amino acids. CDR1 and CDR2 from the germline V gene are KGHSH and LQKENI. The V end was cut by 0 bases, the J end by 3 bases, with 14 bases between. CDR3 loop: CASSPPAGPGDTEAFF. CDR3 nucleotide sequence: TGTGCCAGCTCACCACCGGCTGGGCCCGGCGACACTGAAGCTTTCTTT.

V is TRBV21-1 and J is TRBJ2-1; the table's TRBD2 call for D was not verified on the DNA. TRBV21-1 is given as a pseudogene. The CDR3 is made up of 21 amino acids. CDR3 sequence: CASSKSRTSGGAIARDNEQFF. CDR3 coding DNA: TGTGCCAGCAGCAAATCGAGGACTAGCGGGGGGGCTATAGCACGTGACAATGAGCAGTTCTTC.

The chain joins TRBV5-1 to TRBJ2-1; 10 bases agree with TRBD2. The CDR3 is made up of 13 amino acids. The germline V gene has CDR1 SGHRS and CDR2 YFSETQ. With V trimmed by 7 bases and J by 4 bases, 2 bases remained unmatched. CDR3 coding DNA: TGCGCCAGCTCGACTAGCGGGTACAATGAGCAGTTCTTC. As protein: CASSTSGYNEQFF.

Only one count was recorded for this clone. This chain uses TRBV7-2 with TRBJ1-2; D perhaps matches TRBD1 (5 bases). Looked up from germline, CDR1 is SGHTA and CDR2 is FQGNSA. The CDR3 is made up of 17 amino acids. Deletions cut 3 bases from V and 6 bases from J, with 23 bases between. The CDR3 is CASSFFRTAGRFDGYTF. CDR3 nucleotides: TGTGCCAGCAGCTTCTTTAGGACGGCAGGGCGGTTCGATGGCTACACCTTC.

The CDR3 is CASREAASQTYGYTF. In nucleotides, the CDR3 is TGTGCCAGTAGGGAGGCGGCTAGCCAAACCTATGGCTACACCTTC. The chain is built from TRBV19 and TRBJ1-2, with no clear D. The CDR3 consists of 15 residues. Germline V gene lookup returns CDR1 LNHDA and CDR2 SQIVND (reference sequence). Trimming cost V 6 bases and J 4 bases, with 18 bases left between them.

The J gene is TRBJ1-2, the V gene TRBV2, with D possibly matching TRBD1 (5 bases). The CDR3 loop spans 14 amino acids. Per the germline V gene, CDR1 is SNHLY and CDR2 is FYNNEI. Trimming removed 2 bases from V and 7 bases from J, with 14 bases in between. The chain's CDR3 is CASSELSQGFGYTF. The CDR3 region has the DNA TGTGCCAGCAGTGAACTCTCGCAGGGCTTTGGCTACACCTTC. The variable domain in full, completed from reference TRBV2 and TRBJ1-2, reads EPEVTQTPSHQVTQMGQEVILRCVPISNHLYFYWYRQILGQKVEFLVSFYNNEISEKSEIFDDQFSVERPDGSNFTLKIRSTKLEDSAMYFCASSELSQGFGYTFGSGTRLTVV.

V usage is TRBV4-3 and J usage is TRBJ1-5, with D unclear. The CDR3 consists of 16 residues. Trimming stripped 0 bases from V and 1 base from J, with 10 bases between. Per germline, CDR1 LGHNA and CDR2 YSLEER. CDR3 DNA: TGCGCCAGCAGCCAAGATACGGGTGGGAGCAATCAGCCCCAGCATTTT. Its translation: CASSQDTGGSNQPQHF.

The sample holds a few counts of this clone. The V gene is TRBV14, the J gene TRBJ2-4, with D perhaps TRBD2 (5 bases). Germline V lookup: CDR1 SGHDN, CDR2 FVKESK. V shed 1 base and J shed 9 bases, with 13 bases lying between them. The CDR3 loop spans 14 amino acids. CDR3 region: CASSQAGLLGIQYF. The CDR3 region has the DNA TGTGCCAGCAGCCAAGCAGGACTCCTAGGCATTCAGTACTTC.

V gene TRBV6-1 combines with J gene TRBJ2-7; TRBD1 matches 12 bases. The germline CDR1 and CDR2 sequences are MNHNS and SASEGT. The CDR3 is 17 residues long. The ends lost 4 bases at V and 4 bases at J; junction bases unmatched: 11. The CDR3 sequence: CASSVSGTGGFVYEQYF. The CDR3 region has the DNA TGTGCCAGCAGTGTTTCCGGGACAGGGGGCTTTGTATACGAGCAGTACTTC.

The CDR3 coding sequence is TGTGCCAGCAGTTACGACAGGGGGCGCGGCTACACCTTC. Translating it yields CASSYDRGRGYTF. The rearrangement uses TRBV27 and TRBJ1-2; 10 bases are shared with TRBD1. J lost 8 bases, V lost 4 bases, and 4 bases had no gene match. CDR1 and CDR2 (germline): MNHEY, SMNVEV (reference sequence). There are 13 residues in the CDR3.

The V and J genes are TRBV5-1 and TRBJ2-7; D may be TRBD1 (5 bases). CDR3 length equals 15 residues. The V gene lost 0 bases and the J gene lost 6 bases, with 16 bases spanning the gap. Germline CDR1 is SGHRS and CDR2 is YFSETQ. CDR3 bases: TGCGCCAGCAGCTTGGCCTTGCAGGGAAGTGGCGAGCAGTACTTC. This sequence encodes CASSLALQGSGEQYF.

The rearrangement joins TRBV5-1 to TRBJ2-7, with 13 bases matching TRBD2. The CDR3 is made up of 17 amino acids. V gave up 0 bases and J gave up 7 bases; unmatched junction bases: 10. The germline V gene has CDR1 SGHRS and CDR2 YFSETQ. The CDR3 loop is CASSLAVGTSGAVEQYF. The CDR3 region has the DNA TGCGCCAGCAGCTTGGCCGTTGGGACTAGCGGGGCAGTTGAGCAGTACTTC.

The chain is built from TRBV6-1 and TRBJ2-7; 9 bases match TRBD1. CDR1 MNHNS and CDR2 SASEGT come from the germline V gene. J gave up 1 base and V 4 bases, and 5 bases lay outside the gene matches. CDR3 length: 15 amino acids. The CDR3 reads CASSGRQGESYEQYF. The DNA for the CDR3 is TGTGCCAGCAGTGGAAGACAGGGGGAATCCTACGAGCAGTACTTC.

The rearrangement links TRBV11-3 to TRBJ2-6; 8 bases map to TRBD1. Trimming at V came to 5 bases and at J to 0 bases, leaving 6 bases not matched to a gene. The CDR3 sequence is 17 residues long. Germline assignment: CDR1 SGHNT and CDR2 YENEEA. CDR3 loop: CASSSRQGISGANVLTF. The CDR3 DNA sequence: TGTGCCAGCAGCAGCCGACAGGGGATCTCTGGGGCCAACGTCCTGACTTTC.

Only one count was recorded for this clone. The chain joins TRBV7-9 to TRBJ1-1, with 8 positions matching TRBD1. The V segment lost 1 base and the J segment 4 bases; nucleotides outside the gene matches: 5. Germline values: CDR1 SEHNR, CDR2 FQNEAQ (reference sequence). CDR3 length: 15 amino acids. CDR3 bases: TGTGCCAGCAGCTTAGTTCAGGGGGCGTTCACTGAAGCTTTCTTT. Its protein is CASSLVQGAFTEAFF. Full variable domain (remainder filled in from reference TRBV7-9 and TRBJ1-1): DTGVSQNPRHKITKRGQNVTFRCDPISEHNRLYWYRQTLGQGPEFLTYFQNEAQLEKSRLLSDRFSAERPKGSFSTLEIQRTEQGDSAMYLCASSLVQGAFTEAFFGQGTRLTVV.

This rearrangement joins TRBV5-1 to TRBJ2-5, with D tentatively TRBD2 (5 bases). V lost 2 bases and J lost 2, with 13 bases in between. Germline values: CDR1 SGHRS, CDR2 YFSETQ. The CDR3 is 15 amino acids. CDR3 DNA: TGCGCCAGCAGCTTCTCTGTCCCGGGGCAAGAGACCCAGTACTTC. Its translation is CASSFSVPGQETQYF. Complete variable domain (other parts from reference TRBV5-1 and TRBJ2-5): KAGVTQTPRYLIKTRGQQVTLSCSPISGHRSVSWYQQTPGQGLQFLFEYFSETQRNKGNFPGRFSGRQFSNSRSEMNVSTLELGDSALYLCASSFSVPGQETQYFGPGTRLLVL.

This clone was observed a single time. The V gene is TRBV2, the J gene TRBJ1-2; 7 bases fit TRBD1. The germline V gene encodes CDR1 SNHLY and CDR2 FYNNEI. The J segment lost 4 bases and the V segment lost 6 bases, leaving 8 bases of the junction unmatched. There are 14 residues in the CDR3. The CDR3 loop is CASRPTGWSYGYTF. The CDR3 DNA sequence: TGTGCCAGCAGGCCGACAGGGTGGAGCTATGGCTACACCTTC.

This clone was recorded once. This chain uses TRBV7-9 with TRBJ2-2; D gene unclear. Germline loops: CDR1 SEHNR, CDR2 FQNEAQ (reference sequence). The V end lost 1 base, the J end lost 7 bases, and 4 bases lay between the germline ends. This CDR3 contains 12 residues. CDR3 sequence: CASSLEHGELFF. As DNA, the CDR3 is TGTGCCAGCAGCTTAGAACACGGGGAGCTGTTTTTT. The full variable domain, completed using reference TRBV7-9 and TRBJ2-2, is DTGVSQNPRHKITKRGQNVTFRCDPISEHNRLYWYRQTLGQGPEFLTYFQNEAQLEKSRLLSDRFSAERPKGSFSTLEIQRTEQGDSAMYLCASSLEHGELFFGEGSRLTVL.

The rearrangement links TRBV7-2 to TRBJ2-7; TRBD1 matches 7 bases. The length of the CDR3 is 15 residues. Trimming took 5 bases from V and 0 from J; bases not matched to a gene: 7. Germline V gives CDR1 SGHTA, CDR2 FQGNSA. The CDR3 loop is CASSRGQLSSYEQYF. The CDR3 DNA sequence: TGTGCCAGCAGCCGGGGACAGCTGAGCTCCTACGAGCAGTACTTC.

This chain uses TRBV9 with TRBJ2-2; 9 nucleotides match TRBD1. The germline V gene has CDR1 SGDLS and CDR2 YYNGEE. This CDR3 comprises 18 residues. Losses at the gene ends were 1 base for V and 7 bases for J; bases not matched to a gene: 14. CDR3 protein: CASSVIPAGTGNIGELFF. CDR3 in DNA: TGTGCCAGCAGCGTAATCCCCGCCGGGACAGGGAATATCGGGGAGCTGTTTTTT.

This chain connects TRBV29-1 to TRBJ1-2; D might be TRBD1 (6 bases). The V end lost 3 bases, the J end lost 4 bases, and 12 bases lay between the germline ends. CDR1 SQVTM and CDR2 ANQGSEA come from the germline V gene. The length of the CDR3 is 13 residues. The CDR3 is CSVERQGSYGYTF. In DNA, the CDR3 is TGCAGCGTTGAGCGGCAGGGGTCCTATGGCTACACCTTC.

This chain links TRBV2 with TRBJ1-5, with D possibly TRBD1 on 6 matching bases. CDR3 length: 16 amino acids. CDR1 SNHLY and CDR2 FYNNEI come from the germline V gene. With 7 bases removed from V and 5 bases from J, the gap between germline ends came to 21 bases. The CDR3 protein is CASTAHNGGADQPQHF. The CDR3 nucleotides read TGTGCCAGCACGGCACACAATGGGGGGGCGGATCAGCCCCAGCATTTT.

The rearrangement links TRBV7-3 to TRBJ2-5; D may be TRBD2 (7 bases). CDR3 length: 15 amino acids. With 5 bases removed from V and 2 bases from J, the gap between germline ends came to 15 bases. Germline V gives CDR1 SGHTA, CDR2 FQGTGA. The CDR3 sequence: CASSLRGGTQETQYF. The CDR3 bases are TGTGCCAGCAGCCTTAGGGGGGGGACGCAAGAGACCCAGTACTTC.